A selection of T cell receptor beta chains follows, all from one sample in a study of regulatory T cells in long-lasting Graves disease. MiXCR, run by TCRdb on the multiplex PCR reads, gives a single entry per CDR3 protein. The sample contains around 450,000 distinct CDR3 sequences, 15% to 20% of which appear only once. These records were also assigned to another study, of T cells in Graves' hyperthyroidism and ophthalmopathy.

The sample was peripheral blood mononuclear cells (PBMCs), taken at new diagnosis, from a patient treated with antithyroid drugs. The receptors come from a man between 35 and 55 years old with Graves disease. The CDR3 runs from the conserved cysteine through the conserved F or W. D genes are given only for firm matches. Size tells how often a clone was seen (once, few, many) or the class of an expanded clone, and some rows leave it out.

j_call v_call d_call cdr3_length clone_size cdr3_nt cdr3_aa
TRBJ1-2 TRBV28 TRBD1 15 many TGTGCCAGCAGTCGCCCCCGGGACAGGTTGCGGCGCTACACCTTC CASSRPRDRLRRYTF
TRBJ2-1 TRBV20-1 TRBD2 16 few TGCAGTGCACCGGGACTAGCGGGAGGGCCGGGCTATGAGCAGTTCTTC CSAPGLAGGPGYEQFF
TRBJ2-7 TRBV20-1 - 14 many TGCAGTGCTAGCAGTCGGCAGGGTATCTACGAGCAGTACTTC CSASSRQGIYEQYF
TRBJ1-1 TRBV20-1 TRBD1 13 many TGCAGTGCCCCTGGGACAGGGCACACTGAAGCTTTCTTT CSAPGTGHTEAFF
TRBJ2-1 TRBV7-3 TRBD1 15 many TGTGCCAGCAGCTTCTCGGGACAGGGCTACAATGAGCAGTTCTTC CASSFSGQGYNEQFF
TRBJ2-2 TRBV5-1 TRBD1 15 many TGTGCCAGCAGCCGACAGGGGGCGAACACCGGGGAGCTGTTTTTT CASSRQGANTGELFF
TRBJ2-1 TRBV5-1 - 16 many TGCGCCAGCAGCTTGGCTTTGGGTTCTGGGTACAATGAGCAGTTCTTC CASSLALGSGYNEQFF
TRBJ2-7 TRBV7-9 - 12 - TGTGCCAGCGGATCTGTCCAGGCCGAGCAGTACTTC CASGSVQAEQYF
TRBJ1-1 TRBV11-2 - 16 many TGTGCCAGCAGCTTAGGTGGGAAAACATTGAACACTGAAGCTTTCTTT CASSLGGKTLNTEAFF
TRBJ2-3 TRBV6-5 - 13 many TGTGCCAGCAGTTACTGGGCAACAGATACGCAGTATTTT CASSYWATDTQYF
TRBJ1-2 TRBV24-1 TRBD1 13 many TGTGCCACCAGTGACTACAGGGGCGATGGCTACACCTTC CATSDYRGDGYTF
TRBJ2-2 TRBV12-3/TRBV12-4 TRBD1 16 many TGTGCCAGCAGTCCCCGGGACAGGGGGGACACCGGGGAGCTGTTTTTT CASSPRDRGDTGELFF
TRBJ2-7 TRBV28 TRBD2 17 many TGTGCCAGCAGTTTAATTGGGATTAGCGGGCTCTCCTACGAGCAGTACTTC CASSLIGISGLSYEQYF
TRBJ2-3 TRBV5-1 - 16 many TGCGCCAGCTCCCAGGGGGGAGATGGGAGCACAGATACGCAGTATTTT CASSQGGDGSTDTQYF
TRBJ1-2 TRBV7-8 TRBD1 15 - TGTGCCAGCAGCTTAGCCAGAGGACAGGGGAACGGCTACACCTTC CASSLARGQGNGYTF
TRBJ2-1 TRBV7-6 - 13 many TGTGCCAGCAGCTTAGCAACAGACAATGAGCAGTTCTTC CASSLATDNEQFF
TRBJ2-6 TRBV7-8 - 17 many TGTGCCAGCAGCTTACAACGGAAAAGCTCTGGGGCCAACGTCCTGACTTTC CASSLQRKSSGANVLTF
TRBJ1-2 TRBV7-2 TRBD1 14 - TGTGCCAGCAGTTCAGGGACAGAGAACTATGGCTACACCTTC CASSSGTENYGYTF
TRBJ2-1 TRBV29-1 TRBD1 14 few TGCAGCGTTGGTGGGACAGGGACCAGGAGTGAGCAGTTCTTC CSVGGTGTRSEQFF
TRBJ2-1 TRBV18 - 13 many TGTGCCAGCTCACCGCGGCTAGGCAATGAGCAGTTCTTC CASSPRLGNEQFF
TRBJ2-1 TRBV28 - 17 many TGTGCCAGCAGTCTATCCCGGGACCCAGTATTGGACAATGAGCAGTTCTTC CASSLSRDPVLDNEQFF
TRBJ2-7 TRBV27 - 15 many TGTGCCAGCAGTCCTCGGGGGGCCCCTTCCTACGAGCAGTACTTC CASSPRGAPSYEQYF
TRBJ2-7 TRBV6-2/TRBV6-3 TRBD1 14 many TGTGCCAGCAGTTATGACAGGGGGACGCACGAGCAGTACTTC CASSYDRGTHEQYF
TRBJ1-5 TRBV24-1 - 17 - TGTGCCACCAGTGATCGCGGGCCCGGGGGGAGCAATCAGCCCCAGCATTTT CATSDRGPGGSNQPQHF
TRBJ2-2 TRBV18 - 14 many TGTGCCAGCTCACCACCATCAGACACCGGGGAGCTGTTTTTT CASSPPSDTGELFF
TRBJ2-2 TRBV7-6 TRBD2 16 once TGTGCCAGCAGCCGAAAAGGACTAGCGGGAACCGGGGAGCTGTTTTTT CASSRKGLAGTGELFF
TRBJ1-2 TRBV20-1 - 11 many TGCAGTGCTATAACAGGGAATGGCTACACCTTC CSAITGNGYTF
TRBJ1-2 TRBV30 TRBD1 16 - TGTGCCTGGAGTGTACTGGGGACAGGGCTTAACTATGGCTACACCTTC CAWSVLGTGLNYGYTF
TRBJ2-5 TRBV6-1 - 14 - TGTGCCAGCAGTGAAAACCCCACCGGTGAGACCCAGTACTTC CASSENPTGETQYF
TRBJ1-1 TRBV6-1 TRBD1 15 many TGTGCCACGCGTAGGACAGGCACAATGAACACTGAAGCTTTCTTT CATRRTGTMNTEAFF
TRBJ2-7 TRBV7-7 TRBD2 16 many TGTGCTAGCAGCCCGAGAAGTAGCGGGAGTTTCCACGAGCAGTACTTC CASSPRSSGSFHEQYF
TRBJ2-7 TRBV4-1 TRBD1 14 few TGCGCCAGCAGCCAAGCCGGGGACAGCTACGAGCAGTACTTC CASSQAGDSYEQYF
TRBJ2-7 TRBV28 - 17 many TGTGCCAGCAGTTTAGATGGGGGGGGGACAGGAAACTACGAGCAGTACTTC CASSLDGGGTGNYEQYF
TRBJ2-7 TRBV30 TRBD1 16 few TGTGCCTGGAGCGCCCGGGAGGGACAGGGGGCATACGAGCAGTACTTC CAWSAREGQGAYEQYF
TRBJ1-1 TRBV27 - 16 - TGTGCCAGCAGTTTATCGGTCACAGGATGGAACACTGAAGCTTTCTTT CASSLSVTGWNTEAFF
TRBJ2-3 TRBV20-1 TRBD1 11 - TGCAGTGCTAGACTGACAGGGGCGCAGTATTTT CSARLTGAQYF
TRBJ2-5 TRBV2 - 14 many TGTGCCAGCAGTGCAGGGGCAAGTTGGGAGACCCAGTACTTC CASSAGASWETQYF
TRBJ1-1 TRBV6-2/TRBV6-3 - 13 many TGTGCCAGCAGCAAGGCAGGGTGGCCTGAAGCTTTCTTT CASSKAGWPEAFF
TRBJ1-2 TRBV11-1 - 14 - TGTGCCAGCAGCTTGGGCCCTCGAGGGGATGGCTACACCTTC CASSLGPRGDGYTF
TRBJ2-7 TRBV7-8 - 15 many TGTGCCAGCAGCTTAAAGCTTACAGGGAACTACGAGCAGTACTTC CASSLKLTGNYEQYF
TRBJ2-7 TRBV27 - 14 many TGTGCCAGCAGTTTCCGCGGGACAGCCTTCGAGCAGTACTTC CASSFRGTAFEQYF